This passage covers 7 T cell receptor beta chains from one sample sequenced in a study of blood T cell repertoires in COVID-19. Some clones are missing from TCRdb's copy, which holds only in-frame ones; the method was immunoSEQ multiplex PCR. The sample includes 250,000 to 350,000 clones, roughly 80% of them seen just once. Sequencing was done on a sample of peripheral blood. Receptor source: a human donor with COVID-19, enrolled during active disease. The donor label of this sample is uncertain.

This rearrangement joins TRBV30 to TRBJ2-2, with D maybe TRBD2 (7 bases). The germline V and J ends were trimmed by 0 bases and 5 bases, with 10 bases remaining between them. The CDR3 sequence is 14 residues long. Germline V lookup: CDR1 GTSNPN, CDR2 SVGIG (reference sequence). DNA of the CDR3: TGTGCCTGGAGTGTAAGGGGGGGTACCGGGGAGCTGTTTTTT. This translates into CAWSVRGGTGELFF.

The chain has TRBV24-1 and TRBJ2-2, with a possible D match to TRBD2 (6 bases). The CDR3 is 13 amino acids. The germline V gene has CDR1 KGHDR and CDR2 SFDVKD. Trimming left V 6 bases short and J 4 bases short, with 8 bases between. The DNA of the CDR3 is TGTGCCACCAGTTTGCGGGGCACCGGGGAGCTGTTTTTT. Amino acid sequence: CATSLRGTGELFF.

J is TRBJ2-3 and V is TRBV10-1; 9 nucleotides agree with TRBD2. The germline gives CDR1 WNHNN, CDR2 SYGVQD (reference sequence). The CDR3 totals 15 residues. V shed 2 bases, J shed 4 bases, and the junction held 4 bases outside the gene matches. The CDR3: CASSEGGRAPDTQYF. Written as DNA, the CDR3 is TGCGCCAGCAGTGAGGGCGGGAGGGCCCCAGATACGCAGTATTTT.

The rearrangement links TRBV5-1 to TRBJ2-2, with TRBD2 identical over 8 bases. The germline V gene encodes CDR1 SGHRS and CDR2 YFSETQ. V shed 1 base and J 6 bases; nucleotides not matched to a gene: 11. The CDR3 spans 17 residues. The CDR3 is CASSLTGTREVSGELFF. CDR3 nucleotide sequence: TGCGCCAGCAGCTTGACGGGGACGCGGGAGGTTTCCGGGGAGCTGTTTTTT.

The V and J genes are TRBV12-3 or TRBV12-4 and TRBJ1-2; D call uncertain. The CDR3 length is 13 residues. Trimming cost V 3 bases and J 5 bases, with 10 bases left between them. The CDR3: CASSLRVGYGYTF. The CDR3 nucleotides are TGTGCCAGCAGTTTGAGGGTTGGATATGGCTACACCTTC.

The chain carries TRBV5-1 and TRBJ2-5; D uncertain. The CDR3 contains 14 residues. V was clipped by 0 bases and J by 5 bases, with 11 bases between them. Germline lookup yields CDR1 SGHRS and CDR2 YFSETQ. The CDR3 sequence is CASSLVAARETQYF. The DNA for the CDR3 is TGCGCCAGCAGCTTGGTGGCGGCGCGGGAGACCCAGTACTTC.

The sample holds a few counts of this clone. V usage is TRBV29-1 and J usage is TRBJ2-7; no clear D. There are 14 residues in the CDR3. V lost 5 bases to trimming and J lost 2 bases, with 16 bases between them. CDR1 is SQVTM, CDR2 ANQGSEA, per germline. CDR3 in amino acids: CSVILDTSPYEQYF. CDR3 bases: TGCAGCGTTATTCTCGACACTTCCCCCTACGAGCAGTACTTC.